These 20 T cell receptor beta chains originate from one sample sequenced in a study of Ad26.COV2.S vaccination and SARS-CoV-2 variants. Assay: immunoSEQ multiplex PCR; the TCRdb copy retains only in-frame clones and omits some. This table holds 350,000 to 450,000 clones, more than 75% found once. Sample treatment: around 19 received Ad26.COV2.S at low or high dose, single or two shots; about 5 received placebo; per-sample allocation not given. Specimens were obtained on day 63 following the first vaccine or placebo injection. The source material was peripheral blood, sampled in a trial of Ad26.COV2.S vaccine versus placebo. Receptor source: a person between 18 and 65 years old who received the Ad26.COV2.S COVID-19 vaccine or a placebo.

The CDR3 bases are TGCAGTGCTAGTGAAGCACAGGGAACTAATGAAAAACTGTTTTTT. Its protein is CSASEAQGTNEKLFF. The V call is TRBV20-1, the J call TRBJ1-4, with TRBD1 as a possible D gene (6 bases). Germline V CDR1 and CDR2: DFQATT, SNEGSKA (reference sequence). Trimming cost V 3 bases and J 1 base, with 12 bases left between them. This CDR3 has 15 residues.

V is TRBV29-1 and J is TRBJ1-5; D perhaps matches TRBD1 (5 bases). The CDR3 is 14 residues long. Trimming pared 4 bases from V and 0 bases from J, leaving 10 bases between. Germline V gene sequence: CDR1 SQVTM, CDR2 ANQGSEA. In DNA, the CDR3 is TGCAGCGTTGGCGGGGACGGTAGCAATCAGCCCCAGCATTTT. Residues: CSVGGDGSNQPQHF.

The chain recombines TRBV4-3 with TRBJ2-7; D is unresolved. In germline, CDR1 is LGHNA, CDR2 YSLEER. The V end was cut by 0 bases, the J end by 2 bases, with 5 bases between. The CDR3 runs 13 residues. CDR3 nucleotides: TGCGCCAGCAGCCAAGAGGGAACCTACGAGCAGTACTTC. Translated: CASSQEGTYEQYF.

The rearrangement uses TRBV27 and TRBJ2-2; 8 nucleotides match TRBD1. The CDR3 has 15 amino acids. The V gene's germline CDR1 is MNHEY and CDR2 SMNVEV (reference sequence). Germline trimming cut 3 bases from V and 5 bases from J; bases unmatched to any gene: 5. The CDR3: CASSFGTGKTGELFF. The DNA of the CDR3 is TGTGCCAGCAGTTTTGGGACAGGAAAGACCGGGGAGCTGTTTTTT.

The chain carries TRBV11-2 and TRBJ2-7; the D is unclear. Looked up from germline, CDR1 is SGHAT and CDR2 is FQNNGV. The CDR3 is made up of 14 amino acids. V gave up 5 bases and J gave up 5 bases, with 16 bases separating them. For the CDR3, the DNA is TGTGCCAGCAGCCCGGAGCCGGATCGTCACGAGCAGTACTTC. This codes for CASSPEPDRHEQYF.

The genes are TRBV7-6 and TRBJ2-5; weak D call: TRBD1 (5 bases). Looked up from germline, CDR1 is SGHVS and CDR2 is FNYEAQ. Trimming shortened V by 5 bases and J by 4 bases, and 20 bases separated the two germline ends. The CDR3 contains 16 residues. The CDR3 coding sequence is TGTGCCAGCAGCCGAACCACCAGGGTGTTGGGAGAGACCCAGTACTTC. Its translation: CASSRTTRVLGETQYF.

V gene TRBV9 combines with J gene TRBJ2-3; unclear D gene. Germline-derived CDR1 and CDR2 are SGDLS and YYNGEE. V shed 0 bases and J shed 0 bases, with 8 bases lying between them. The CDR3 runs 15 residues. The CDR3 DNA follows: TGTGCCAGCAGCGTAGACTATACTAGCACAGATACGCAGTATTTT. The encoded protein is CASSVDYTSTDTQYF.

The chain couples TRBV21-1 to TRBJ2-3; the D call in the table, TRBD2, was not verified against the DNA. TRBV21-1 is a pseudogene segment. The CDR3 has 15 residues. The CDR3 spells CASRPGTSCPDTQYF. In nucleotides, the CDR3 is TGTGCCAGCAGACCCGGGACTAGCTGCCCAGATACGCAGTATTTT.

The chain uses TRBV7-9 and TRBJ1-1; D remains ambiguous. V dropped 6 bases and J dropped 7 bases, with 9 bases sitting between them. The CDR3 is made up of 11 amino acids. Germline CDR1 reads SEHNR; CDR2 reads FQNEAQ (reference sequence). The CDR3 region has the DNA TGTGCCAGCAGTGAGGACGGTGAAGCTTTCTTT. This translates into CASSEDGEAFF.

The rearrangement uses TRBV7-6 and TRBJ1-2; unclear D gene. CDR3 length equals 14 residues. Trimming shortened V by 5 bases and J by 8 bases, and 18 bases separated the two germline ends. Germline V gene data show CDR1 as SGHVS and CDR2 as FNYEAQ. The CDR3 sequence is CASSQGALLGGYTF. In DNA, the CDR3 is TGTGCCAGCAGCCAAGGCGCCTTACTGGGCGGCTACACCTTC.

The V and J genes are TRBV6-6 and TRBJ2-5, with unresolved D. CDR3 size: 13 residues. The germline gives CDR1 MNHNY, CDR2 SVGAGI (reference sequence). Trimming took 3 bases from V and 8 from J, leaving 13 bases between them. DNA for the CDR3: TGTGCCAGCAGTTATCTCGCGCCCCAAACCCAGTACTTC. The encoded protein is CASSYLAPQTQYF.

In nucleotides, the CDR3 is TGTGCCAGCTTTAAAGGAACCGGGGAGCTGTTTTTT. Its protein is CASFKGTGELFF. The genes are TRBV6-5 and TRBJ2-2; no clear D. In germline, CDR1 is MNHEY, CDR2 SVGAGI. The CDR3 has 12 amino acids. Trimming stripped 8 bases from V and 5 bases from J, with 9 bases between.

The gene calls are TRBV12-3 or TRBV12-4 and TRBJ1-2; perhaps TRBD1 as D (5 bases). V lost 1 base to trimming and J lost 3 bases, with 6 bases between them. The CDR3 contains 13 residues. CDR3 coding DNA: TGTGCCAGCAGTTTAGGGGACTACTATGGCTACACCTTC. This encodes CASSLGDYYGYTF.

The chain is built from TRBV6-5 and TRBJ2-5; a possible D gene is TRBD1 (5 bases). Germline CDR1 and CDR2: MNHEY and SVGAGI. The CDR3 length is 14 residues. Trimming took 7 bases from V and 7 from J, leaving 19 bases between them. CDR3 sequence: CASNKQGSEGTQYF. The CDR3 nucleotides are TGTGCCAGCAATAAGCAGGGTTCCGAAGGGACCCAGTACTTC.

The chain recombines TRBV2 with TRBJ1-5, with 8 bases aligning to TRBD1. Trimming took 6 bases from V and 1 from J; bases not matched to a gene: 8. Per germline, CDR1 SNHLY and CDR2 FYNNEI. The CDR3 has 16 residues. As DNA, the CDR3 is TGTGCCAGCAGGAGGAACAGGGGGTTGAGCAATCAGCCCCAGCATTTT. The encoded protein is CASRRNRGLSNQPQHF. The variable domain in full, completed from reference TRBV2 and TRBJ1-5, reads EPEVTQTPSHQVTQMGQEVILRCVPISNHLYFYWYRQILGQKVEFLVSFYNNEISEKSEIFDDQFSVERPDGSNFTLKIRSTKLEDSAMYFCASRRNRGLSNQPQHFGDGTRLSIL.

Notes on this clone: At one boundary the junction diverges from the germline segment, which might be a read error. This chain links TRBV10-3 with TRBJ2-3, with 8 bases identical to TRBD2. The CDR3 covers 14 residues. The germline gives CDR1 ENHRY, CDR2 SYGVKD. The CDR3 coding sequence is TGTGCCATCAATGAGCGGGGGAGCACAGATACGCAGTATTTT. Translated: CAINERGSTDTQYF.

The V gene is TRBV30, the J gene TRBJ1-3; D gene ambiguous. Germline V gene lookup returns CDR1 GTSNPN and CDR2 SVGIG (reference sequence). The CDR3 contains 16 residues. V lost 2 bases to trimming and J lost 4 bases, with 18 bases between them. This chain's CDR3 is CAWSTGSGNYGNTIYF. The CDR3 DNA reads TGTGCCTGGAGTACGGGATCCGGAAATTACGGAAACACCATATATTTT.

The chain is built from TRBV6-2 or TRBV6-3 and TRBJ2-1; D is tentatively TRBD1 or TRBD2 (5 bases each). Germline lookup yields CDR1 MNHEY and CDR2 SVGEGT. V was clipped by 0 bases and J by 5 bases, with 17 bases between them. This CDR3 is 17 amino acids long. This CDR3 is CASSYSVGERFDNEQFF. The CDR3 DNA reads TGTGCCAGCAGTTACTCGGTGGGGGAGCGTTTCGACAATGAGCAGTTCTTC.

The rearrangement links TRBV5-1 to TRBJ2-7; weak D call: TRBD2 (6 bases). The CDR3 covers 14 residues. Trimming took 4 bases from V and 2 from J, leaving 13 bases between them. Germline assignment: CDR1 SGHRS and CDR2 YFSETQ. CDR3 sequence: CASSVAGPTYEQYF. The CDR3 DNA reads as TGCGCCAGCAGCGTCGCGGGGCCCACCTACGAGCAGTACTTC. The complete variable domain, with remaining parts taken from reference TRBV5-1 and TRBJ2-7, reads KAGVTQTPRYLIKTRGQQVTLSCSPISGHRSVSWYQQTPGQGLQFLFEYFSETQRNKGNFPGRFSGRQFSNSRSEMNVSTLELGDSALYLCASSVAGPTYEQYFGPGTRLTVT.

This clone was detected a few times. The chain combines TRBV3-1 (or the pseudogene TRBV3-2) with TRBJ2-7; 7 nucleotides line up with TRBD1. The CDR3 has 12 amino acids. Germline V CDR1 and CDR2: LGHDT, YNNKEL (reference sequence). Here the CDR3 reads CEGGYLDYEQYF. CDR3 sequence (DNA): TGTGAAGGGGGCTACCTAGACTACGAGCAGTACTTC.